This TCR beta chain stems from a study of Tregs in tolerant kidney transplant recipients. Study findings and constraints: Biological reproducibility was not directly addressed, but technical replication error appeared minimal. Antigen-driven expansion was suggested because donor-specific Tregs expanded more than all Tregs in tolerant patients. Activated donor B cell expansion appeared to reveal the most relevant donor-specific TCRbeta repertoire.

CDR3 length: 12 residues. Germline CDR1 reads SGHTA; CDR2 reads FQGNSA. The V and J ends lost 6 bases and 4 bases respectively, with 10 bases between them. To note about this clone: Its antigen remains unknown.

Measured with immunoSEQ multiplex PCR; TCRdb has only the in-frame clones, and not every one. The data hold roughly 80,000 clones, with roughly 98% observed a single time. This specimen was CD4+ T cells from blood, taken before the transplant. The gene calls are TRBV7-2 and TRBJ2-7; D not resolved. The sequence derives from a human donor who received a combined kidney and bone marrow transplant. The CDR3 is CASSFPRYEQYF. The CDR3 nucleotides are TGTGCCAGCAGTTTCCCCCGGTACGAGCAGTACTTC.